This T cell receptor beta chain stems from a study of graft-versus-host responses after intestinal transplantation. CDR3 length equals 15 residues. TCRdb's copy holds only in-frame clones and misses some; the assay was immunoSEQ multiplex PCR. This table has about 50,000 clones, about 90% appearing once. As regards this clone: The antigen remains undetermined.

The rearrangement uses TRBV21-1 and TRBJ2-7; the table assigns TRBD2, which was not confirmed against the DNA. TRBV21-1 is an annotated pseudogene. The receptor's source is a human donor who was the organ donor for an intestinal transplant. Sequenced material: unstimulated CD4+ T cells sorted from spleen or lymph node cells, taken before transplant. CDR3 sequence reads: CASSNGGAGDYEQYF. The CDR3 bases are TGTGCCAGCAGCAACGGCGGGGCTGGGGACTACGAGCAGTACTTC.